Presented here are 28 T cell receptor beta chains from one specimen sequenced in a study of vaccination effects on CD4 cells after COVID-19. With the ViraFEST assay, the study expanded antigen-specific CD4+ T cells using viral peptide pools, then sequenced them. An approximately 10-day culture period preceded the isolation of CD4+ T cells. BNT162b2 vaccine or mRNA-1273 vaccine was given to participants in two doses. Produced via immunoSEQ multiplex PCR; TCRdb's table is partial and in-frame only. The table lists about 46,000 clones, 65% to 75% of them singletons. Their antigen targets remain unknown. The sequenced sample was CD4+ T cells from PBMCs cultured with HCoV-OC43 spike peptides, obtained after COVID-19 vaccination. Stated subset: HCoV-OC43 spike overlapping peptide pool stimulation. The receptors were sampled from a human donor who received a COVID-19 vaccine.

CDR3 residues: CASSINGLGHTDTQYF. DNA of the CDR3: TGTGCCAGTAGTATAAATGGACTGGGACACACAGATACGCAGTATTTT. This rearrangement joins TRBV19 to TRBJ2-3, with D possibly being TRBD1 (6 bases). V was pared by 2 bases and J by 2 bases, with 14 bases between. The CDR3 sequence is 16 residues long. Looked up from germline, CDR1 is LNHDA and CDR2 is SQIVND (reference sequence). The full variable domain, its missing parts supplied by reference TRBV19 and TRBJ2-3, is DGGITQSPKYLFRKEGQNVTLSCEQNLNHDAMYWYRQDPGQGLRLIYYSQIVNDFQKGDIAEGYSVSREKKESFPLTVTSAQKNPTAFYLCASSINGLGHTDTQYFGPGTRLTVL.

V and J are TRBV19 and TRBJ2-3, with 9 bases fitting TRBD1. CDR3 length: 15 residues. Germline CDR1 and CDR2: LNHDA and SQIVND (reference sequence). V was pared by 5 bases and J by 4 bases, with 7 bases of the junction left unmatched. The CDR3: CASSLGQGGADTQYF. The CDR3 bases are TGTGCCAGTAGTTTGGGACAGGGAGGAGCAGATACGCAGTATTTT.

The chain couples TRBV27 to TRBJ2-1, with D perhaps assigned TRBD1 or TRBD2 (5 bases each). V was pared by 6 bases and J by 5 bases, with 14 bases between. The CDR3 sequence is 14 residues long. Germline CDR1 is MNHEY and CDR2 is SMNVEV (reference sequence). CDR3 amino acids: CASRTTRGDNEQFF. Here the CDR3 DNA reads TGTGCCAGCAGAACGACAAGGGGAGACAATGAGCAGTTCTTC.

The rearrangement links TRBV7-9 to TRBJ2-7; D is undetermined. Per the germline V gene, CDR1 is SEHNR and CDR2 is FQNEAQ (reference sequence). V lost 4 bases and J 3 bases, leaving 4 bases between the germline ends. CDR3 length equals 11 residues. The CDR3 bases are TGTGCCAGCAGCTCGTACTACGAGCAGTACTTC. Its protein is CASSSYYEQYF.

This rearrangement joins TRBV27 to TRBJ1-2, with D unresolved. The CDR3 is made up of 17 amino acids. The germline V gene has CDR1 MNHEY and CDR2 SMNVEV (reference sequence). Trimming shortened V by 3 bases and J by 4 bases, and 21 bases separated the two germline ends. The CDR3: CASSLSEATLQPYGYTF. The CDR3, as DNA: TGTGCCAGCAGTTTGTCGGAGGCGACTCTGCAACCCTATGGCTACACCTTC.

A few counts support this clone. The rearrangement uses TRBV7-9 and TRBJ2-2; D possibly uses TRBD1 or TRBD2 (5 bases each). The germline gives CDR1 SEHNR, CDR2 FQNEAQ (reference sequence). V was pared by 4 bases and J by 0 bases, with 18 bases between. The CDR3 spans 18 residues. In DNA form, the CDR3 reads TGTGCCAGCAGCTCTAGGGGTGGGACGTTTGCGAACACCGGGGAGCTGTTTTTT. This codes for CASSSRGGTFANTGELFF.

This clone was recorded a few times. The rearrangement links TRBV6-1 to TRBJ1-5; perhaps TRBD1 as D (6 bases). Germline loops: CDR1 MNHNS, CDR2 SASEGT. V was shortened by 0 bases and J by 5 bases, with 8 bases between the two germline ends. The length of the CDR3 is 14 residues. This CDR3 is CASSEASGDQPQHF. CDR3 DNA sequence: TGTGCCAGCAGTGAAGCGTCAGGGGATCAGCCCCAGCATTTT.

The chain has TRBV6-5 and TRBJ1-5; D call uncertain. The CDR3 consists of 13 residues. Per germline, CDR1 MNHEY and CDR2 SVGAGI. V was shortened by 4 bases and J by 6 bases, with 10 bases between the two germline ends. The CDR3 reads CASSSGGSQPQHF. The DNA of the CDR3 is TGTGCCAGCAGTTCCGGCGGCAGTCAGCCCCAGCATTTT.

This clone has a handful of counts. The V and J genes are TRBV27 and TRBJ1-5; 8 bases line up with TRBD1. The germline V gene encodes CDR1 MNHEY and CDR2 SMNVEV (reference sequence). V trimming: 3 bases; J trimming: 5 bases; junction bases outside the gene matches: 0. There are 13 residues in the CDR3. The CDR3 here is CASSLTGDQPQHF. The CDR3 region has the DNA TGTGCCAGCAGTTTGACAGGGGATCAGCCCCAGCATTTT.

The chain joins TRBV11-2 to TRBJ2-7; D call uncertain. Trimming stripped 2 bases from V and 9 bases from J, with 11 bases between. CDR3 length: 12 residues. Germline V gives CDR1 SGHAT, CDR2 FQNNGV. The CDR3 region has the DNA TGTGCCAGCAGCTTAATCGGCACCGGGCAGTACTTC. Protein sequence: CASSLIGTGQYF.

The chain carries TRBV5-1 and TRBJ2-7, with 8 nucleotides matching TRBD1. The CDR3 is made up of 17 amino acids. V lost 0 bases to trimming and J lost 4 bases; unmatched junction nucleotides: 12. Germline CDR1 SGHRS, CDR2 YFSETQ. As DNA, the CDR3 is TGCGCCAGCAGCTTGGCAGGGGGCTCATTTTCCCGGTACGAGCAGTACTTC. This translates into CASSLAGGSFSRYEQYF.

This clone was seen a single time. The genes are TRBV6-4 and TRBJ2-1; D remains ambiguous. The CDR3 contains 15 residues. Trimming pared 0 bases from V and 5 bases from J, leaving 11 bases between. The germline gives CDR1 MRHNA, CDR2 SNTAGT. The CDR3: CASSDSERQHNEQFF. The CDR3, as DNA: TGTGCCAGCAGTGACTCGGAGCGACAACACAATGAGCAGTTCTTC.

The CDR3 bases are TGTGCCATCAGGATGGACAGGGGAGGAGAGACCCAGTACTTC. It yields the protein CAIRMDRGGETQYF. The gene calls are TRBV10-3 and TRBJ2-5, with 9 bases lining up with TRBD1. The length of the CDR3 is 14 residues. The ends lost 6 bases at V and 4 bases at J; junction bases unmatched: 6. The V gene's germline CDR1 is ENHRY and CDR2 SYGVKD.

The chain couples TRBV7-8 to TRBJ2-7; D may be TRBD1 (6 bases). The V gene lost 7 bases and the J gene lost 6 bases, with 13 bases spanning the gap. Germline values: CDR1 SGHVS, CDR2 FQNEAQ. The CDR3 is made up of 12 amino acids. The CDR3 nucleotides are TGTGCCAGCACCAACAGGGAGAGCGAGCAGTACTTC. Amino acid sequence: CASTNRESEQYF.

For the CDR3, the DNA is TGCGCCAGCACCCAGCAACCCTCCTACGAGCAGTACTTC. Its protein is CASTQQPSYEQYF. V gene TRBV10-2 combines with J gene TRBJ2-7; D unresolved. The length of the CDR3 is 13 residues. The V end was cut by 7 bases, the J end by 0 bases, with 10 bases between. Germline V CDR1 and CDR2: WSHSY, SAAADI.

The rearrangement uses TRBV3-1 (or the pseudogene TRBV3-2) and TRBJ1-1, with 7 bases aligning to TRBD1. Germline CDR1 LGHDT, CDR2 YNNKEL (reference sequence). CDR3 length: 14 amino acids. The trim removed 3 bases at V and 4 bases at J, leaving 5 bases unmatched. The CDR3 here is CASSQFTGVTEAFF. The DNA of the CDR3 is TGTGCCAGCAGCCAGTTTACAGGGGTCACTGAAGCTTTCTTT.

V is TRBV11-2 and J is TRBJ2-3, with a possible D match to TRBD2 (5 bases). Between the trimmed V and J ends, which lost 1 base and 3 bases, there was a span of 11 bases. Looked up from germline, CDR1 is SGHAT and CDR2 is FQNNGV. The CDR3 is made up of 15 amino acids. The chain's CDR3 is CASSLGWLATDTQYF. DNA of the CDR3: TGTGCCAGCAGCTTAGGGTGGCTAGCTACAGATACGCAGTATTTT.

This rearrangement joins TRBV27 to TRBJ1-2; D possibly corresponds to TRBD1 (5 bases). Germline V lookup: CDR1 MNHEY, CDR2 SMNVEV (reference sequence). The CDR3 is 15 residues long. V was clipped by 5 bases and J by 5 bases, with 18 bases between them. CDR3 in amino acids: CASSPTVIGTYGYTF. Written as DNA, the CDR3 is TGTGCCAGCAGTCCCACGGTCATTGGGACGTATGGCTACACCTTC.

This chain links TRBV6-1 with TRBJ1-2; maybe TRBD1 (5 bases). The germline gives CDR1 MNHNS, CDR2 SASEGT. Trimming took 1 base from V and 2 from J, leaving 11 bases between them. This CDR3 is built from 15 residues. The CDR3 nucleotides are TGTGCCAGCAGTGAAGTCCCCACAGGCAACTATGGCTACACCTTC. Amino acid sequence: CASSEVPTGNYGYTF.

The chain has TRBV7-6 and TRBJ2-1; TRBD2 aligns across 7 bases. Unmatched junction bases numbered 18, after V lost 1 base and J lost 0 bases. The CDR3 extends over 21 amino acids. In germline, CDR1 is SGHVS, CDR2 FNYEAQ. The CDR3 sequence is CASSLEIGEGGVKSSYNEQFF. As DNA, the CDR3 is TGTGCCAGCAGCTTAGAAATTGGGGAGGGCGGAGTTAAAAGCTCCTACAATGAGCAGTTCTTC.

The chain carries TRBV6-5 and TRBJ2-5; D perhaps matches TRBD2 (5 bases). V was trimmed by 6 bases and J by 5 bases, leaving 16 bases between them. Germline CDR1 MNHEY, CDR2 SVGAGI. The CDR3 sequence is 14 residues long. The chain's CDR3 is CASSHGENTETQYF. The CDR3 DNA reads TGTGCCAGCAGCCACGGGGAAAATACGGAGACCCAGTACTTC.

This chain uses TRBV6-1 with TRBJ1-1, with 7 bases matching TRBD1. The germline V gene has CDR1 MNHNS and CDR2 SASEGT. The CDR3 is 14 residues long. With V trimmed by 1 base and J by 9 bases, 8 bases remained unmatched. CDR3 residues: CASSEGRSGGKAFF. CDR3 bases: TGTGCCAGCAGTGAAGGGAGATCAGGGGGGAAAGCTTTCTTT.

The rearrangement links TRBV7-2 to TRBJ1-1; D ambiguous. Trimming cost V 1 base and J 1 base, with 10 bases left between them. Germline V CDR1 and CDR2: SGHTA, FQGNSA. The CDR3 extends over 15 amino acids. As DNA, the CDR3 is TGTGCCAGCAGCTTAGGGCAGATTTCGAACACTGAAGCTTTCTTT. Translation: CASSLGQISNTEAFF.

The chain combines TRBV29-1 with TRBJ1-3; D gene uncertain. V was trimmed by 7 bases and J by 0 bases, leaving 7 bases between them. Germline V gene lookup returns CDR1 SQVTM and CDR2 ANQGSEA. This CDR3 is built from 12 residues. CDR3 protein: CSAEASGNTIYF. The CDR3, as DNA: TGCAGCGCCGAAGCCTCTGGAAACACCATATATTTT. The full variable domain, with the rest looked up from reference TRBV29-1 and TRBJ1-3, is SAVISQKPSRDICQRGTSLTIQCQVDSQVTMMFWYRQQPGQSLTLIATANQGSEATYESGFVIDKFPISRPNLTFSTLTVSNMSPEDSSIYLCSAEASGNTIYFGEGSWLTVV.

This sequence joins TRBV19 and TRBJ2-3; D is unresolved. Germline V CDR1 and CDR2: LNHDA, SQIVND (reference sequence). This CDR3 has 14 residues. The V end was cut by 3 bases, the J end by 2 bases, with 9 bases between. CDR3: CASSIEEITDTQYF. CDR3 nucleotides: TGTGCCAGTAGTATTGAGGAGATCACAGATACGCAGTATTTT.

The chain joins TRBV6-6 to TRBJ2-7; TRBD1 might be the D (7 bases). The CDR3 consists of 15 residues. V was shortened by 2 bases and J by 3 bases, with 14 bases between the two germline ends. CDR1 is MNHNY, CDR2 SVGAGI, per germline (reference sequence). Here the CDR3 reads CASSYPEGQIYEQYF. The CDR3 DNA sequence: TGTGCCAGCAGTTACCCGGAGGGACAGATCTACGAGCAGTACTTC.

The rearrangement joins TRBV6-5 to TRBJ2-7, with a weak D call TRBD2 (6 bases). The CDR3 has 14 residues. V was trimmed by 5 bases and J by 3 bases, leaving 14 bases between them. Germline V CDR1 and CDR2: MNHEY, SVGAGI. The CDR3 loop is CASSRRDSRYEQYF. DNA of the CDR3: TGTGCCAGCAGTCGCCGGGACTCCCGCTACGAGCAGTACTTC.

In this sample, this clone turned up a few times. The chain carries TRBV2 and TRBJ1-1; tentatively, D is TRBD1 (5 bases). Germline V gives CDR1 SNHLY, CDR2 FYNNEI. The CDR3 is 13 residues long. V lost 3 bases, J lost 10 bases, and 15 bases lay in between. CDR3: CASSEVGVVVAFF. The CDR3 nucleotides read TGTGCCAGCAGTGAGGTGGGGGTAGTTGTAGCTTTCTTT.